Each of the 11 T cell receptor beta chains below was sequenced from the same sample in a study of stem cell transplantation in POMP-related autoinflammatory disease. Repertoires were generated with immunoSEQ multiplex PCR, while TCRdb's copy carries only in-frame clones and drops some. The data show roughly 68,000 clones, under 95% seen once. The material sequenced was CD4+ T cells from PBMCs, taken after stem cell transplantation. Receptors originate from a human patient with POMP-related autoinflammation and immune dysregulation (PRAID). These T cells may partly come from the graft donor.

This rearrangement joins TRBV10-3 to TRBJ1-2, with 7 bases that match TRBD1. Losses at the gene ends were 10 bases for V and 4 bases for J; bases not matched to a gene: 9. CDR1 is ENHRY, CDR2 SYGVKD, per germline. This CDR3 has 13 amino acids. CDR3 residues: CATTERDSYGYTF. DNA of the CDR3: TGTGCCACGACAGAAAGGGACAGCTATGGCTACACCTTC.

The sample holds one count of this clone. V is TRBV7-6 and J is TRBJ2-2; no reliable D call. The CDR3 is 16 residues long. The V gene lost 4 bases and the J gene lost 3 bases, with 15 bases spanning the gap. Germline CDR1 reads SGHVS; CDR2 reads FNYEAQ. The CDR3 coding sequence is TGTGCCAGCAGCTATATTCCCGGGCTACACACCGGGGAGCTGTTTTTT. This codes for CASSYIPGLHTGELFF.

V usage is TRBV27 and J usage is TRBJ1-2; TRBD1 aligns across 7 bases. Germline V gene lookup returns CDR1 MNHEY and CDR2 SMNVEV (reference sequence). There are 14 residues in the CDR3. Trimming at V came to 7 bases and at J to 4 bases, leaving 9 bases not matched to a gene. The CDR3 DNA follows: TGTGCCAGCACCTATAGACAGGGAGGCTATGGCTACACCTTC. Protein product: CASTYRQGGYGYTF.

The chain has TRBV6-5 and TRBJ1-3; D is ambiguous. The CDR3 totals 14 residues. Between the trimmed V and J ends, which lost 4 bases and 0 bases, there was a span of 7 bases. Germline loops: CDR1 MNHEY, CDR2 SVGAGI. Written as DNA, the CDR3 is TGTGCCAGCAGTTTTGGTAGCTCTGGAAACACCATATATTTT. Protein sequence: CASSFGSSGNTIYF.

This chain uses TRBV12-5 with TRBJ1-2; 12 positions agree with TRBD1. After removal of 4 bases from V and 3 bases from J, the junction contained 12 bases not matched to a gene. Germline CDR1 and CDR2: LGHNT and FRNRAP. The CDR3 spans 18 residues. The CDR3 region is CASGSDISGTGGYYGYTF. CDR3 coding DNA: TGTGCTAGTGGTTCAGACATATCCGGGACAGGGGGCTACTATGGCTACACCTTC.

The V and J genes are TRBV10-1 and TRBJ2-2; the D gene is possibly TRBD1 (6 bases). Trimming cost V 5 bases and J 1 base, with 8 bases left between them. The CDR3 is 14 residues long. Per germline, CDR1 WNHNN and CDR2 SYGVQD (reference sequence). The CDR3 sequence is CASSRTVNTGELFF. CDR3 coding DNA: TGCGCCAGCAGTAGGACAGTGAACACCGGGGAGCTGTTTTTT.

This chain links TRBV20-1 with TRBJ2-3; no clear D gene. Trimming took off 3 bases at V and 2 bases at J, with 9 bases between the two ends. This CDR3 is built from 13 residues. Germline V gene sequence: CDR1 DFQATT, CDR2 SNEGSKA (reference sequence). The CDR3 region is CSASTLTTDTQYF. CDR3 sequence (DNA): TGCAGTGCTAGTACCCTCACCACAGATACGCAGTATTTT.

This sequence joins TRBV9 and TRBJ2-1, with a possible D match to TRBD2 (6 bases). The CDR3 consists of 14 residues. V shed 6 bases and J shed 6 bases, with 16 bases lying between them. Germline lookup yields CDR1 SGDLS and CDR2 YYNGEE. The CDR3: CASTSLKTSNEQFF. CDR3 nucleotides: TGTGCCAGCACCTCTTTAAAGACTAGCAATGAGCAGTTCTTC.

CDR3 bases: TGTGCCAGTAGTATTAGCGGGGGGGCAGATACGCAGTATTTT. Amino acid sequence: CASSISGGADTQYF. V usage is TRBV19 and J usage is TRBJ2-3; TRBD2 matches at 11 bases. Germline lookup yields CDR1 LNHDA and CDR2 SQIVND (reference sequence). This CDR3 contains 14 residues. V lost 3 bases, J lost 4 bases, and 0 bases stayed unmatched.

This chain links TRBV2 with TRBJ2-3, with TRBD2 matching 11 bases. CDR1 is SNHLY and CDR2 is FYNNEI in the germline V gene. The CDR3 has 16 residues. V was clipped by 3 bases and J by 5 bases; unmatched bases: 7. CDR3 in amino acids: CASSDLAGGWVDTQYF. As DNA, the CDR3 is TGTGCCAGCAGTGACTTAGCGGGAGGGTGGGTAGATACGCAGTATTTT. The whole variable domain, remainder taken from reference TRBV2 and TRBJ2-3, is EPEVTQTPSHQVTQMGQEVILRCVPISNHLYFYWYRQILGQKVEFLVSFYNNEISEKSEIFDDQFSVERPDGSNFTLKIRSTKLEDSAMYFCASSDLAGGWVDTQYFGPGTRLTVL.

The sample holds one count of this clone. DNA of the CDR3: TGTGCCAGCGGAAGGGGGACAGCCAATGAAAAACTGTTTTTT. Amino acids: CASGRGTANEKLFF. This rearrangement joins TRBV5-5 to TRBJ1-4, with 7 bases matching TRBD1. The J segment lost 5 bases and the V segment lost 7 bases, leaving 8 bases of the junction unmatched. From germline, CDR1 is SGHKS and CDR2 YYEKEE (reference sequence). The CDR3 loop spans 14 amino acids.